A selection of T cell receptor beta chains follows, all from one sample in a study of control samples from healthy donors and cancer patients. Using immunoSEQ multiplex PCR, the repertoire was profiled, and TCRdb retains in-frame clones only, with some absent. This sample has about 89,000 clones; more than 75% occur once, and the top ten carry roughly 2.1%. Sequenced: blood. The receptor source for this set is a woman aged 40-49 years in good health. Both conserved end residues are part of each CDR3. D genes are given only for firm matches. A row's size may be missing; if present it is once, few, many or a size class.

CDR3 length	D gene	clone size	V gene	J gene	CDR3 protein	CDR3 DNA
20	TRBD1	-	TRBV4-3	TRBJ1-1	CASSHPPPGQGAVMDTEAFF	TGCGCCAGCAGCCACCCCCCCCCGGGACAGGGGGCGGTGATGGACACTGAAGCTTTCTTT
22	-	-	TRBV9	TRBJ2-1	CASSVGISTGTTKGLSYNEQFF	TGTGCCAGCAGCGTAGGCATTAGTACAGGGACTACCAAGGGTTTGTCCTACAATGAGCAGTTCTTC
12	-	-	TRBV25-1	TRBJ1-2	CASSKNSYGYTF	TGTGCCAGCAGTAAAAACAGCTATGGCTACACCTTC
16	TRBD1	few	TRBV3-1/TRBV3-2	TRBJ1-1	CASSQGIGTGGTEAFF	TGTGCCAGCAGCCAAGGAATCGGGACAGGAGGGACTGAAGCTTTCTTT
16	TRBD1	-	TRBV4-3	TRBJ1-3	CASSQANRGSGNTIYF	TGCGCCAGCAGCCAAGCTAACAGGGGTTCCGGAAACACCATATATTTT
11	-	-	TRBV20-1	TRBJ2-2	CSQNVAGELFF	TGCAGTCAAAACGTTGCCGGGGAGCTGTTTTTT
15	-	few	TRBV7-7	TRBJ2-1	CASSSGSLNYNEQFF	TGTGCCAGCAGCTCAGGTTCCCTTAATTACAATGAGCAGTTCTTC
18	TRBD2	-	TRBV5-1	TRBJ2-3	CASSLVPSGGPSTDTQYF	TGCGCCAGCAGCTTGGTACCTAGCGGGGGGCCAAGCACAGATACGCAGTATTTT
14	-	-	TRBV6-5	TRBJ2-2	CASTPDANTGELFF	TGTGCCAGCACCCCGGATGCGAACACCGGGGAGCTGTTTTTT
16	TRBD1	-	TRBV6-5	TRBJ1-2	CASSYSGTGTLYGYTF	TGTGCCAGCAGTTACTCCGGGACAGGGACACTCTATGGCTACACCTTC
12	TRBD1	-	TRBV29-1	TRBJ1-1	CSVGQGAGEAFF	TGCAGCGTTGGACAGGGCGCGGGTGAAGCTTTCTTT
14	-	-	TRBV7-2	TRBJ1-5	CASSSALRFSPQHF	TGTGCCAGCAGTAGTGCCCTTAGGTTTTCGCCCCAGCATTTT
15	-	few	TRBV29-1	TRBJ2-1	CSVGGYGSSYNEQFF	TGCAGCGTGGGGGGTTACGGGAGCTCCTACAATGAGCAGTTCTTC
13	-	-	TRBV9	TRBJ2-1	CASSVNTYNEQFF	TGTGCCAGCAGCGTCAACACCTACAATGAGCAGTTCTTC
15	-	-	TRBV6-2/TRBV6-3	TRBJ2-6	CASSYSGSGANVLTF	TGTGCCAGCAGTTACTCGGGCTCTGGGGCCAACGTCCTGACTTTC
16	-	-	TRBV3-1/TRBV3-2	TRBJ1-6	CASSLTPDGRNSPLHF	TGTGCCAGCAGCCTAACCCCGGACGGAAGAAATTCACCCCTCCACTTT
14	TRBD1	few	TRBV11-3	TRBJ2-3	CASSSDRGQDTQYF	TGTGCCAGCAGCTCGGACAGGGGGCAAGATACGCAGTATTTT
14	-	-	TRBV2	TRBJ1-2	CASSVRQGFGGYTF	TGTGCCAGCAGTGTGAGGCAGGGATTCGGTGGCTACACCTTC
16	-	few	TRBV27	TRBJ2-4	CASSSRRASAKNIQYF	TGTGCCAGCAGTTCCCGCAGGGCTTCAGCCAAAAACATTCAGTACTTC
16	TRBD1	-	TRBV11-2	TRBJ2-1	CASSPRQGAIYNEQFF	TGTGCCAGCAGCCCCCGGCAGGGGGCGATTTACAATGAGCAGTTCTTC
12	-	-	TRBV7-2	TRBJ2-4	CASSPRENIQYF	TGTGCCAGCAGCCCTAGGGAAAACATTCAGTACTTC
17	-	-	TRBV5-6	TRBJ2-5	CASSLAPNTPYQETQYF	TGTGCCAGCAGCTTGGCGCCCAACACGCCCTACCAAGAGACCCAGTACTTC
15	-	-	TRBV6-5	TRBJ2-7	CASSSLTPPGYEQYF	TGTGCCAGCAGTAGCTTAACCCCCCCAGGCTACGAGCAGTACTTC
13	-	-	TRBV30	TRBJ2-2	CAWKGGSTGELFF	TGTGCCTGGAAGGGGGGGTCCACCGGGGAGCTGTTTTTT
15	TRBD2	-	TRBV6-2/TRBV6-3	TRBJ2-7	CASSTLGLASYEQYF	TGTGCCAGCAGTACCCTCGGACTAGCGTCCTACGAGCAGTACTTC
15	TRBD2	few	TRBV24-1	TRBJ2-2	CATSDWGTTTGELFF	TGTGCCACCAGTGATTGGGGGACTACCACCGGGGAGCTGTTTTTT
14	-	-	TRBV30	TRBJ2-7	CAWSRVDGSYEQYF	TGTGCCTGGAGTAGGGTGGACGGTTCCTACGAGCAGTACTTC
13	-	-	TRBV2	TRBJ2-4	CATQTGLRNIQYF	TGTGCCACCCAAACAGGGCTAAGAAACATTCAGTACTTC
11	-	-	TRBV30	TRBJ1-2	CAWSQGSGYTF	TGTGCCTGGAGTCAGGGATCGGGCTACACCTTC
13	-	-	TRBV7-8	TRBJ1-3	CASSPRVGNTIYF	TGTGCCAGCAGCCCCCGGGTCGGAAACACCATATATTTT
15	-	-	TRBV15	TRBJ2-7	CATSRGGAGTYEQYF	TGTGCCACCAGCAGAGGGGGGGCAGGCACCTACGAGCAGTACTTC
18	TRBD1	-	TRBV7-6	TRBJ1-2	CASSSYRGFNGDNYGYTF	TGTGCCAGCAGCTCCTACAGGGGGTTCAACGGGGATAACTATGGCTACACCTTC
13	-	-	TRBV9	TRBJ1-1	CASTPLFDTEAFF	TGTGCCAGCACCCCCTTGTTCGACACTGAAGCTTTCTTT